A single sample gave rise to the 5 T cell receptor beta chains below, sequenced in a study of T cell repertoires in cytomegalovirus infection. TCRdb fed the reads into MiXCR, producing one record per CDR3 protein. The sample carries about 76,000 distinct CDR3 sequences, roughly 3.5% recorded once. Sample: PBMCs. The receptors derive from a human donor in good health (CMV status not recorded). Some clones in this sample may be carry-over from other donors' samples.

There are many counts of this clonotype. The genes are TRBV24-1 and TRBJ2-3; no clear D. CDR1 and CDR2 (germline): KGHDR, SFDVKD. The CDR3 consists of 15 residues. V shed 6 bases and J shed 4 bases, with 16 bases lying between them. CDR3 in amino acids: CATSLTAGFPDTQYF. The CDR3, as DNA: TGTGCCACCAGTCTCACCGCAGGATTCCCAGATACGCAGTATTTT.

This clonotype came up many times. This chain joins TRBV28 and TRBJ1-1; D possibly corresponds to TRBD1 (5 bases). Looked up from germline, CDR1 is MDHEN and CDR2 is SYDVKM. V was pared by 2 bases and J by 2 bases, with 12 bases between. The CDR3 spans 15 residues. The CDR3 DNA is TGTGCCAGCAGTTTACTCCTCGACAGAAACACTGAAGCTTTCTTT. Its protein is CASSLLLDRNTEAFF.

This clonotype was detected many times. This chain connects TRBV20-1 to TRBJ1-6; tentatively, D is TRBD1 (5 bases). CDR3 length: 17 residues. Germline values: CDR1 DFQATT, CDR2 SNEGSKA (reference sequence). V dropped 0 bases and J dropped 3 bases, with 15 bases sitting between them. CDR3 region: CSARDLQGHNYNSPLHF. DNA for the CDR3: TGCAGTGCTAGAGATCTGCAGGGCCACAACTATAATTCACCCCTCCACTTT.

The chain couples TRBV5-4 to TRBJ2-5; D is perhaps TRBD1 (6 bases). The CDR3 sequence is 15 residues long. The ends were cut back, 4 bases at V and 2 bases at J, with 15 bases in the middle. Per germline, CDR1 SGHNT and CDR2 YYREEE (reference sequence). CDR3 sequence reads: CASSLSWGRQETQYF. The CDR3 nucleotides read TGTGCCAGCAGCCTGAGTTGGGGGCGTCAAGAGACCCAGTACTTC.

This clonotype has ten or more counts. The chain has TRBV7-2 and TRBJ1-6; D perhaps matches TRBD1 (5 bases). The CDR3 is made up of 15 amino acids. V dropped 2 bases and J dropped 10 bases, with 15 bases sitting between them. The V gene's germline CDR1 is SGHTA and CDR2 FQGNSA. The chain's CDR3 is CASSLQGMASSPLHF. CDR3 sequence (DNA): TGTGCCAGCAGCTTACAGGGAATGGCCAGCTCACCCCTCCACTTT. Supplemented by reference TRBV7-2 and TRBJ1-6, the full variable domain reads GAGVSQSPSNKVTEKGKDVELRCDPISGHTALYWYRQSLGQGLEFLIYFQGNSAPDKSGLPSDRFSAERTGGSVSTLTIQRTQQEDSAVYLCASSLQGMASSPLHFGNGTRLTVT.